This TCR beta chain was identified during a study of identical twins. TCRdb re-called the 5' RACE reads with MiXCR, one entry per CDR3 protein. The data contain about 530,000 distinct CDR3 sequences, about 22% of them singletons. These data were likewise used in another study, on yellow fever vaccine responses in identical twins.

The material sequenced was CD4+ T cells sorted from blood. This clonotype originated in a woman younger than 30 in good health.

The CDR3 nucleotides read TGTGCCAGCAGTGCGACTCGGAAGCGAACCGGGGAGCTGTTTTTT. This translates into CASSATRKRTGELFF. This chain connects TRBV25-1 to TRBJ2-2; no firm D call. In germline, CDR1 is MGHDK, CDR2 SYGVNS. V was trimmed by 4 bases and J by 5 bases, leaving 14 bases between them. The CDR3 runs to 15 residues.